This entry lists 28 T cell receptor beta chains sequenced from one sample in a study of control samples from healthy donors and cancer patients. Data came from immunoSEQ multiplex PCR; TCRdb stores just in-frame clones and leaves some out. Of about 160,000 clones in the sample, roughly 89% are singletons; the top ten hold approximately 12%. Specimen: blood. The origin of the receptors is a young man in good health.

The gene calls are TRBV28 and TRBJ1-6; 7 bases match TRBD1. This CDR3 has 14 residues. V lost 11 bases and J lost 5; bases outside the gene matches: 9. Germline V gene lookup returns CDR1 MDHEN and CDR2 SYDVKM. Written as DNA, the CDR3 is TGTGCCGGACTCTCCGGGACAGATAATTCACCCCTCCACTTT. Translated: CAGLSGTDNSPLHF.

The chain employs TRBV6-2 or TRBV6-3 and TRBJ1-5; no reliable D call. The CDR3 is 13 residues long. Germline V gene data show CDR1 as MNHEY and CDR2 as SVGEGT. Trimming pared 2 bases from V and 5 bases from J, leaving 7 bases between. The CDR3 DNA sequence: TGTGCCAGCAGTTACGCGCCGGATCAGCCCCAGCATTTT. Translated, it gives CASSYAPDQPQHF.

This clone appeared a few times. The chain recombines TRBV5-1 with TRBJ1-6, with no clear D. Germline V CDR1 and CDR2: SGHRS, YFSETQ. Between the trimmed V and J ends, which lost 1 base and 0 bases, there was a span of 11 bases. The CDR3 runs to 17 residues. The CDR3 region has the DNA TGCGCCAGCAGCTTGTCCTCGGCGAGCTCCTATAATTCACCCCTCCACTTT. This translates into CASSLSSASSYNSPLHF.

The rearrangement links TRBV5-1 to TRBJ2-6; D tentatively fits TRBD1 or TRBD2 (6 bases each). This CDR3 is built from 14 residues. Trimming took off 5 bases at V and 8 bases at J, with 14 bases between the two ends. Germline assignment: CDR1 SGHRS and CDR2 YFSETQ. CDR3 region: CASRKPGDTNVLTF. In DNA, the CDR3 is TGCGCCAGCAGGAAACCGGGGGACACCAACGTCCTGACTTTC. Drawing the rest from reference TRBV5-1 and TRBJ2-6, the complete variable domain is KAGVTQTPRYLIKTRGQQVTLSCSPISGHRSVSWYQQTPGQGLQFLFEYFSETQRNKGNFPGRFSGRQFSNSRSEMNVSTLELGDSALYLCASRKPGDTNVLTFGAGSRLTVL.

This clone was found a few times. The V gene is TRBV28, the J gene TRBJ2-1, with 10 bases identical to TRBD2. Germline CDR1 MDHEN, CDR2 SYDVKM. The junction had 6 bases not matched to a gene; V was cut back by 6 bases and J by 4 bases. The CDR3 covers 15 residues. The CDR3: CASRETSGPYNEQFF. In nucleotides, the CDR3 is TGTGCCAGCAGAGAGACTAGCGGGCCGTACAATGAGCAGTTCTTC. Full variable domain (missing parts from reference TRBV28 and TRBJ2-1): DVKVTQSSRYLVKRTGEKVFLECVQDMDHENMFWYRQDPGLGLRLIYFSYDVKMKEKGDIPEGYSVSREKKERFSLILESASTNQTSMYLCASRETSGPYNEQFFGPGTRLTVL.

This chain uses TRBV15 with TRBJ1-5, with a possible D match to TRBD1 (5 bases). The germline V gene has CDR1 LNHNV and CDR2 YYDKDF (reference sequence). CDR3 length equals 13 residues. V was cut by 8 bases and J by 4 bases, with 12 bases left in between. The CDR3 spells CATGRDLNQPQHF. CDR3 nucleotides: TGTGCCACCGGAAGGGACTTAAATCAGCCCCAGCATTTT.

The chain carries TRBV5-4 and TRBJ1-3; D perhaps matches TRBD1 (6 bases). V was clipped by 4 bases and J by 0 bases, with 14 bases between them. The CDR3 has 16 amino acids. Germline CDR1 and CDR2: SGHNT and YYREEE (reference sequence). CDR3 bases: TGTGCCAGCAGCGGGGGCCTTGCGAACTCTGGAAACACCATATATTTT. Translation gives CASSGGLANSGNTIYF.

The V and J genes are TRBV5-4 and TRBJ2-7, with D tentatively TRBD1 or TRBD2 (5 bases each). CDR3 length: 14 residues. CDR1 SGHNT and CDR2 YYREEE come from the germline V gene (reference sequence). V was clipped by 2 bases and J by 2 bases, with 11 bases between them. The CDR3 coding sequence is TGTGCCAGCAGCTTAGAGGGGTTTACCTACGAGCAGTACTTC. Its protein product is CASSLEGFTYEQYF. The variable domain in full, with the rest retrieved from reference TRBV5-4 and TRBJ2-7, is ETGVTQSPTHLIKTRGQQVTLRCSSQSGHNTVSWYQQALGQGPQFIFQYYREEENGRGNFPPRFSGLQFPNYSSELNVNALELDDSALYLCASSLEGFTYEQYFGPGTRLTVT.

This clone occurred a few times. CDR3 sequence: CASSIGDARNSPLHF. The CDR3 DNA reads as TGTGCCAGTAGTATAGGGGACGCTCGGAATTCACCCCTCCACTTT. This chain joins TRBV19 and TRBJ1-6, with D possibly TRBD1 on 5 matching bases. The CDR3 contains 15 residues. Trimming took off 1 base at V and 7 bases at J, with 11 bases between the two ends. Per germline, CDR1 LNHDA and CDR2 SQIVND (reference sequence).

This clone was detected only once. V and J are TRBV28 and TRBJ2-1; D remains ambiguous. The CDR3 runs 15 residues. Trimming removed 3 bases from V and 6 bases from J, with 15 bases in between. From germline, CDR1 is MDHEN and CDR2 SYDVKM. The chain's CDR3 is CASSLSGRLGNEQFF. Written as DNA, the CDR3 is TGTGCCAGCAGTTTGTCGGGCCGTTTGGGCAATGAGCAGTTCTTC.

The chain combines TRBV24-1 with TRBJ1-1; TRBD1 might be the D (5 bases). CDR3 length: 12 residues. V was pared by 4 bases and J by 8 bases, with 10 bases between. From germline, CDR1 is KGHDR and CDR2 SFDVKD. Here the CDR3 DNA reads TGTGCCACCAGTGAAAATCAGGGCGAAGCTTTCTTT. It encodes CATSENQGEAFF.

The CDR3 DNA is TGTGCCAGCAGCCCCGGGACAGGGCTTGGAAACACCATATATTTT. Its translation: CASSPGTGLGNTIYF. The gene calls are TRBV9 and TRBJ1-3, with 9 bases matching TRBD1. The CDR3 has 15 residues. V shed 4 bases, J shed 3 bases, and the junction held 5 bases outside the gene matches. The V gene's germline CDR1 is SGDLS and CDR2 YYNGEE.

V gene TRBV5-1 combines with J gene TRBJ1-2; the D gene is possibly TRBD1 (6 bases). The CDR3 is 15 amino acids. V dropped 1 base and J dropped 0 bases, with 10 bases sitting between them. The germline gives CDR1 SGHRS, CDR2 YFSETQ. The CDR3: CASSLSGVPNYGYTF. In DNA, the CDR3 is TGCGCCAGCAGCTTGTCAGGGGTCCCTAACTATGGCTACACCTTC.

The rearrangement joins TRBV9 to TRBJ2-2; possible D gene TRBD2, 6 bases. Germline CDR1 is SGDLS and CDR2 is YYNGEE. V lost 0 bases, J lost 7 bases, and 13 bases lay in between. The CDR3 consists of 15 residues. CDR3 amino acids: CASSVATGVNGELFF. The CDR3 DNA reads TGTGCCAGCAGCGTAGCTACGGGGGTTAACGGGGAGCTGTTTTTT. Using reference TRBV9 and TRBJ2-2 for the parts outside the CDR3, the full variable domain is DSGVTQTPKHLITATGQRVTLRCSPRSGDLSVYWYQQSLDQGLQFLIQYYNGEERAKGNILERFSAQQFPDLHSELNLSSLELGDSALYFCASSVATGVNGELFFGEGSRLTVL.

This chain joins TRBV2 and TRBJ1-5; D possibly corresponds to TRBD1 (5 bases). Between the trimmed V and J ends, which lost 2 bases and 7 bases, there was a span of 15 bases. This CDR3 is 15 amino acids long. Germline V gene sequence: CDR1 SNHLY, CDR2 FYNNEI. Written as DNA, the CDR3 is TGTGCCAGCAGTGAACAGGGAGGGGAAGGACAGCCCCAGCATTTT. As protein: CASSEQGGEGQPQHF.

The chain has TRBV14 and TRBJ2-5; D uncertain. CDR3 length: 18 residues. Germline-derived CDR1 and CDR2 are SGHDN and FVKESK. Trimming removed 0 bases from V and 2 bases from J, with 19 bases in between. CDR3 coding DNA: TGTGCCAGCAGCCAAGAATCGCGCACCATGGGGTGGCAAGAGACCCAGTACTTC. Translated, it gives CASSQESRTMGWQETQYF.

The rearrangement links TRBV6-6 to TRBJ1-4; D possibly corresponds to TRBD1 (5 bases). The CDR3 has 16 amino acids. CDR1 and CDR2 (germline): MNHNY, SVGAGI (reference sequence). Trimming took off 2 bases at V and 6 bases at J, with 16 bases between the two ends. The CDR3 here is CASSYTPAGRDEKLFF. The CDR3 DNA sequence: TGTGCCAGCAGTTACACCCCCGCAGGGAGGGATGAAAAACTGTTTTTT.

The gene calls are TRBV4-3 and TRBJ2-7; unclear D gene. V was shortened by 1 base and J by 0 bases, with 10 bases between the two germline ends. From germline, CDR1 is LGHNA and CDR2 YSLEER. The CDR3 is 15 amino acids. DNA of the CDR3: TGCGCCAGCAGCCAAGGCTCTAGTAGCTCCTACGAGCAGTACTTC. Translated: CASSQGSSSSYEQYF.

This chain uses TRBV15 with TRBJ1-6, with D possibly TRBD1 on 6 matching bases. The germline V gene has CDR1 LNHNV and CDR2 YYDKDF (reference sequence). This CDR3 region has 17 residues. The V end was cut by 0 bases, the J end by 6 bases, with 15 bases between. The CDR3 region has the DNA TGTGCCACCAGCAGAGATTACGGCCAGGGGCTTAATTCACCCCTCCACTTT. Protein product: CATSRDYGQGLNSPLHF.

This chain links TRBV11-2 with TRBJ1-6; a possible D gene is TRBD1 (5 bases). V gave up 7 bases and J gave up 3 bases, with 13 bases separating them. The CDR3 is made up of 15 amino acids. Germline V CDR1 and CDR2: SGHAT, FQNNGV. This CDR3 reads CASTDGTNYNSPLHF. Written as DNA, the CDR3 is TGTGCCAGCACTGATGGGACTAACTATAATTCACCCCTCCACTTT.

This sequence joins TRBV5-1 and TRBJ1-6, with a possible D match to TRBD1 (6 bases). The CDR3 has 18 residues. Trimming took 0 bases from V and 9 from J, leaving 22 bases between them. Germline loops: CDR1 SGHRS, CDR2 YFSETQ. CDR3 coding DNA: TGCGCCAGCAGCTTGGTGGGGGCCAGAAACTCAGCGGGTTCACCCCTCCACTTT. It yields the protein CASSLVGARNSAGSPLHF.

The J gene is TRBJ1-2, the V gene TRBV6-5; D is uncertain. Germline CDR1 MNHEY, CDR2 SVGAGI. The CDR3 has 13 amino acids. V lost 6 bases to trimming and J lost 5 bases, with 13 bases between them. The CDR3 region is CASSDIPRYGYTF. CDR3 DNA sequence: TGTGCCAGCAGCGATATCCCGCGATATGGCTACACCTTC.

This clone was observed once. The chain has TRBV3-1 (or the pseudogene TRBV3-2) and TRBJ2-3, with TRBD1 matching 9 bases. Trimming took 2 bases from V and 3 from J; bases not matched to a gene: 9. CDR1 LGHDT and CDR2 YNNKEL come from the germline V gene (reference sequence). The CDR3 runs 17 residues. Here the CDR3 DNA reads TGTGCCAGCAGCCAAATCCCGGGACAGGGTTTGACAGATACGCAGTATTTT. Translating gives CASSQIPGQGLTDTQYF.

Turning to this clone: Other nucleotide sequences in the sample specify the same CDR3. This chain links TRBV7-2 with TRBJ1-2; D remains unclear. Trimming shortened V by 5 bases and J by 2 bases, and 9 bases separated the two germline ends. The CDR3 contains 13 residues. Germline lookup yields CDR1 SGHTA and CDR2 FQGNSA. CDR3 in DNA: TGTGCCAGCAGCCTAGTGGGGAACTATGGCTACACCTTC. Translating gives CASSLVGNYGYTF.

CDR3 coding DNA: TGTGCCAGCAGCTTACCCAGACAGGGCGGGAATGAAAAACTGTTTTTT. It yields the protein CASSLPRQGGNEKLFF. This chain links TRBV7-9 with TRBJ1-4; 7 nucleotides match TRBD1. Germline assignment: CDR1 SEHNR and CDR2 FQNEAQ (reference sequence). This CDR3 region has 16 residues. The V and J ends lost 2 bases and 5 bases, in that order; junction bases with no gene match: 8.

V and J are TRBV15 and TRBJ2-7; TRBD2 aligns across 7 bases. Trimming cost V 5 bases and J 4 bases; bases outside gene matches: 11. From germline, CDR1 is LNHNV and CDR2 YYDKDF (reference sequence). This CDR3 has 15 residues. CDR3 DNA: TGTGCCACCAGCGGCGGAGGGCTAGCGGAATACGAGCAGTACTTC. This translates into CATSGGGLAEYEQYF.

This clone was observed once. CDR3 nucleotides: TGTGCCAGCAGCCCTTGGGGCAGGGCCAACACTGAAGCTTTCTTT. It codes for CASSPWGRANTEAFF. This chain joins TRBV5-4 and TRBJ1-1; a weak D match, TRBD1 (5 bases). CDR3 length: 15 residues. Germline CDR1 and CDR2: SGHNT and YYREEE (reference sequence). Trimming cost V 4 bases and J 2 bases, with 15 bases left between them.

This chain uses TRBV28 with TRBJ1-2, with TRBD1 matching over 9 bases. Germline CDR1 MDHEN, CDR2 SYDVKM. The CDR3 consists of 16 residues. V lost 8 bases and J lost 4; bases outside the gene matches: 14. CDR3 DNA sequence: TGTGCCAGCCATCCCGGAACCGGGACAGGGTTCTATGGCTACACCTTC. Translated, it gives CASHPGTGTGFYGYTF.